The clone carrying this T cell receptor (beta chain) was observed a few times. What it recognizes is unknown. The read is 3 residues too short to cover the CDR3 end, so that end is filled in from the germline J gene. V was cut by 6 bases and J by 5 bases, with 17 bases left in between. Germline-derived CDR1 and CDR2 are SGHTA and FQGTGA. The CDR3 spans 15 residues. Assay used: immunoSEQ multiplex PCR; TCRdb lists only in-frame clones, some missing. Singletons are absent from the sample, which has 25,000 to 30,000 clones. Caucasian heritage predominated among both patients and controls. Heparinized whole blood, about 5 to 8.5 ml, came from each donor. This sample is drawn from a study of T cell clonality in common variable immunodeficiency. Whole-study findings and limits: Fewer deletions and N-nucleotide insertions were reportedly seen in common variable immunodeficiency TCR beta sequences. Shared TCRbeta clones were fewer between CVID subjects than controls.

This clonotype was sampled from a human donor with common variable immunodeficiency. The V gene is TRBV7-3, the J gene TRBJ2-1; tentatively, D is TRBD2 (5 bases). Sequencing input: peripheral blood mononuclear cells. The CDR3 here is CASSRGLGYDNEQFF. Incomplete CDR3 DNA: TGTGCCAGCAGTCGGGGTCTAGGTTACGACAATGAG.